These 22 T cell receptor beta chains originate from one sample sequenced in a study of T-cell memory formation after mild COVID-19. TCRdb reprocessed the 5' RACE reads with MiXCR, giving one entry per CDR3 protein. The table includes 550,000 to 600,000 distinct CDR3 sequences, roughly a fifth detected once. The sample taken for sequencing was PBMCs or a T cell subset sorted from them (not recorded which). The receptors shown here come from an adult woman who had mild COVID-19 (a few samples of this study predate the infection). Cell type and time point are not known.

J is TRBJ2-1 and V is TRBV20-1, with D possibly TRBD1 on 5 matching bases. Germline CDR1 is DFQATT and CDR2 is SNEGSKA (reference sequence). The V and J ends lost 0 bases and 6 bases respectively, with 15 bases between them. The CDR3 consists of 15 residues. CDR3: CSARDAGKRGNEQFF. The CDR3 DNA follows: TGCAGTGCTAGAGATGCAGGGAAAAGGGGCAATGAGCAGTTCTTC.

In its sample, this clonotype was seen a few times. The V call is TRBV19, the J call TRBJ2-7; maybe TRBD1 (7 bases). The germline CDR1 and CDR2 sequences are LNHDA and SQIVND (reference sequence). Trimming stripped 3 bases from V and 4 bases from J, with 16 bases between. CDR3 length: 15 amino acids. CDR3: CASSIYAGQKYEQYF. As DNA, the CDR3 is TGTGCCAGTAGTATCTACGCGGGACAGAAATACGAGCAGTACTTC.

The gene calls are TRBV4-1 and TRBJ1-5, with D perhaps TRBD1 (5 bases). Trimming took off 2 bases at V and 3 bases at J, with 11 bases between the two ends. The CDR3 runs 15 residues. Germline CDR1 reads MGHRA; CDR2 reads YSYEKL. In DNA, the CDR3 is TGCGCCAGCAGCCAAAGTTGGGGGAACAATCAGCCCCAGCATTTT. Translated, it gives CASSQSWGNNQPQHF.

The chain has TRBV20-1 and TRBJ2-1, with D possibly being TRBD1 (6 bases). The CDR3 totals 13 residues. Germline CDR1 is DFQATT and CDR2 is SNEGSKA (reference sequence). Between the trimmed V and J ends, which lost 3 bases and 5 bases, there was a span of 11 bases. The CDR3 bases are TGCAGTGCTAGGAGGGGGTCCCACAATGAGCAGTTCTTC. Its translation is CSARRGSHNEQFF.

There are a few counts of this clonotype. This chain connects TRBV6-1 to TRBJ2-7; D is unclear. Germline CDR1 MNHNS, CDR2 SASEGT. CDR3 length: 14 amino acids. Trimming took off 1 base at V and 0 bases at J, with 7 bases between the two ends. CDR3 sequence (DNA): TGTGCCAGCAGTGAAGGTGAAGCCTCCTACGAGCAGTACTTC. Its translation: CASSEGEASYEQYF.

This clonotype has more than one count but fewer than ten. The chain combines TRBV29-1 with TRBJ2-5, with 7 bases matching TRBD2. Trimming at V came to 8 bases and at J to 1 base, leaving 7 bases not matched to a gene. Germline CDR1 and CDR2: SQVTM and ANQGSEA. The CDR3 contains 13 residues. The CDR3 DNA reads as TGCAGCCATAGCGGGTCCCTCCAAGAGACCCAGTACTTC. It encodes CSHSGSLQETQYF.

The gene calls are TRBV5-4 and TRBJ1-1, with 9 positions matching TRBD1. The trim removed 4 bases at V and 5 bases at J, leaving 6 bases unmatched. The germline V gene has CDR1 SGHNT and CDR2 YYREEE (reference sequence). The CDR3 covers 14 residues. CDR3 sequence: CASSTRDRVTEAFF. For the CDR3, the DNA is TGTGCCAGCAGCACCCGGGACAGGGTTACTGAAGCTTTCTTT. Combining the CDR3 with reference TRBV5-4 and TRBJ1-1 gives the whole variable domain ETGVTQSPTHLIKTRGQQVTLRCSSQSGHNTVSWYQQALGQGPQFIFQYYREEENGRGNFPPRFSGLQFPNYSSELNVNALELDDSALYLCASSTRDRVTEAFFGQGTRLTVV.

This clonotype was seen a few times. The chain is built from TRBV12-3 or TRBV12-4 and TRBJ2-3; no definite D call. The CDR3 is 14 amino acids. Between the trimmed V and J ends, which lost 2 bases and 4 bases, there was a span of 10 bases. This CDR3 reads CASSLFGRSDTQYF. The CDR3 DNA reads TGTGCCAGCAGTTTATTCGGACGATCAGATACGCAGTATTTT.

The chain recombines TRBV6-5 with TRBJ2-7; 9 nucleotides align to TRBD1. Germline trimming cut 6 bases from V and 3 bases from J; bases unmatched to any gene: 6. Germline V gene lookup returns CDR1 MNHEY and CDR2 SVGAGI. The CDR3 length is 14 residues. CDR3 region: CASRGRGQGYEQYF. CDR3 bases: TGTGCCAGCAGGGGCCGGGGACAGGGCTACGAGCAGTACTTC.

The J gene is TRBJ2-2, the V gene TRBV12-3 or TRBV12-4; 12 bases are a match to TRBD2. Germline trimming cut 6 bases from V and 7 bases from J; bases unmatched to any gene: 9. The CDR3 contains 16 residues. The CDR3 here is CASSPTSGRANGELFF. CDR3 coding DNA: TGTGCCAGCAGCCCGACTAGCGGGAGAGCGAACGGGGAGCTGTTTTTT.

Only a few counts were recorded for this clonotype. The chain recombines TRBV4-3 with TRBJ2-2, with 12 bases fitting TRBD2. V lost 4 bases, J lost 5 bases, and 11 bases stayed unmatched. This CDR3 comprises 18 residues. CDR1 LGHNA and CDR2 YSLEER come from the germline V gene. The CDR3 reads CASSPGLAGSSGTGELFF. CDR3 bases: TGCGCCAGCAGCCCGGGACTAGCGGGCTCGAGCGGGACCGGGGAGCTGTTTTTT.

This clonotype was counted ten times or more. The chain is built from TRBV5-5 and TRBJ2-7, with 7 bases aligning to TRBD1. The junction had 6 bases not matched to a gene; V was cut back by 4 bases and J by 2 bases. In germline, CDR1 is SGHKS, CDR2 YYEKEE (reference sequence). CDR3 length: 14 amino acids. The chain's CDR3 is CASSLTGRAYEQYF. CDR3 nucleotide sequence: TGTGCCAGCAGCCTGACAGGGAGAGCCTACGAGCAGTACTTC.

This clonotype was recorded a few times. This chain connects TRBV7-9 to TRBJ1-1; weak D call: TRBD1 (5 bases). The CDR3 is 14 residues long. V lost 8 bases and J lost 5, with 18 bases in between. Germline V gives CDR1 SEHNR, CDR2 FQNEAQ (reference sequence). The CDR3 here is CASGTGPRGTEAFF. For the CDR3, the DNA is TGTGCCAGCGGGACGGGACCGCGGGGAACTGAAGCTTTCTTT. Full variable domain (outside the CDR3, taken from reference TRBV7-9 and TRBJ1-1): DTGVSQNPRHKITKRGQNVTFRCDPISEHNRLYWYRQTLGQGPEFLTYFQNEAQLEKSRLLSDRFSAERPKGSFSTLEIQRTEQGDSAMYLCASGTGPRGTEAFFGQGTRLTVV.

This clonotype was seen repeatedly, ten times or more. This chain uses TRBV5-1 with TRBJ1-1; perhaps TRBD1 as D (6 bases). The germline CDR1 and CDR2 sequences are SGHRS and YFSETQ. The CDR3 covers 14 residues. Trimming pared 3 bases from V and 5 bases from J, leaving 14 bases between. The chain's CDR3 is CASSSRTAKTEAFF. CDR3 in DNA: TGCGCCAGCAGCTCTCGGACAGCGAAAACTGAAGCTTTCTTT.

This rearrangement joins TRBV9 to TRBJ2-1; D may be TRBD2 (6 bases). CDR3 length: 14 amino acids. The V gene lost 3 bases and the J gene lost 13 bases, with 20 bases spanning the gap. The germline gives CDR1 SGDLS, CDR2 YYNGEE. The CDR3: CASSDSRRASIQFF. CDR3 nucleotide sequence: TGTGCCAGCAGCGATTCACGGAGGGCCTCGATACAGTTCTTC.

This clonotype has more than one count but fewer than ten. The J gene is TRBJ1-1, the V gene TRBV25-1; D possibly corresponds to TRBD1 (5 bases). Germline CDR1 MGHDK, CDR2 SYGVNS. The CDR3 is 13 residues long. V was trimmed by 3 bases and J by 10 bases, leaving 15 bases between them. CDR3 sequence (DNA): TGTGCCAGCAGTGACCCCTGGGGGGACGGAGCTTTCTTT. This gives the protein CASSDPWGDGAFF.

The rearrangement uses TRBV27 and TRBJ1-1; D gene unclear. The CDR3 has 16 amino acids. Trimming took off 0 bases at V and 6 bases at J, with 17 bases between the two ends. Germline CDR1 reads MNHEY; CDR2 reads SMNVEV (reference sequence). The CDR3 DNA reads as TGTGCCAGCAGTTTATCGTTTCCCGCGTGGGTGTCTGAAGCTTTCTTT. Translated: CASSLSFPAWVSEAFF.

This rearrangement joins TRBV7-9 to TRBJ1-2; perhaps TRBD1 as D (6 bases). Germline CDR1 SEHNR, CDR2 FQNEAQ (reference sequence). The CDR3 extends over 13 amino acids. Trimming removed 6 bases at V and 0 bases at J, with 8 bases between. In DNA, the CDR3 is TGTGCCAGCAGGTCAGGGGCTAACTATGGCTACACCTTC. Residues: CASRSGANYGYTF.

This chain links TRBV5-6 with TRBJ2-7, with TRBD2 identical over 8 bases. This CDR3 is built from 13 residues. V lost 4 bases and J lost 5; bases outside the gene matches: 5. The germline CDR1 and CDR2 sequences are SGHDT and YYEEEE. Here the CDR3 DNA reads TGTGCCAGCAGCCTCGGGGGGGCGGACGAGCAGTACTTC. Amino acid sequence: CASSLGGADEQYF.

This clonotype was observed a few times. The rearrangement uses TRBV29-1 and TRBJ1-1; D remains ambiguous. The germline CDR1 and CDR2 sequences are SQVTM and ANQGSEA. This CDR3 comprises 13 residues. The V and J ends lost 6 bases and 1 base respectively, with 12 bases between them. This chain's CDR3 is CSVRGPTNTEAFF. CDR3 sequence (DNA): TGCAGCGTCCGTGGACCGACGAACACTGAAGCTTTCTTT.

This clonotype was observed a few times. The CDR3, as DNA: TGTGCCAGCAGTCCACCCCGGACAGGCTCCTACGAGCAGTACTTC. It codes for CASSPPRTGSYEQYF. The rearrangement joins TRBV12-3 or TRBV12-4 to TRBJ2-7; 7 bases align to TRBD1. CDR3 length: 15 amino acids. V shed 5 bases and J 0 bases; nucleotides not matched to a gene: 7.

This clonotype showed up just a few times. The CDR3 nucleotides read TGTGCCAGCAGCTTAGATGGCCCGGGCACAGATACGCAGTATTTT. It specifies CASSLDGPGTDTQYF. The rearrangement links TRBV11-3 to TRBJ2-3; no definite D call. Looked up from germline, CDR1 is SGHNT and CDR2 is YENEEA. This CDR3 is 15 amino acids long. Trimming shortened V by 0 bases and J by 1 base, and 8 bases separated the two germline ends.